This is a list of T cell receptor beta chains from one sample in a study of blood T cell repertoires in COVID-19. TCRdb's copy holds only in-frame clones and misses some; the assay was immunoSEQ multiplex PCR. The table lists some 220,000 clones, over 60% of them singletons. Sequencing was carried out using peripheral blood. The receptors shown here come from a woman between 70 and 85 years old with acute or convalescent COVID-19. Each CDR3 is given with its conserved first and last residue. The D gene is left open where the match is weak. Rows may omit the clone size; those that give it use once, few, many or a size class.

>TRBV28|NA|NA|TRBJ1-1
TGTGCCAGCACTACGGCAACAGGAGAGAACACTGAAGCTTTCTTT
CASTTATGENTEAFF
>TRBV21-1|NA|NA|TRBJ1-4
TGTGCCAGCAGGGAATGGACACACGGAACCCCTAGGCAAAAACTGTTTTTT
CASREWTHGTPRQKLFF
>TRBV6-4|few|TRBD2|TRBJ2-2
TGTGCCAGCAGTGATTGGACTAGCGGGGAACGTGGGGAGCTGTTTTTT
CASSDWTSGERGELFF
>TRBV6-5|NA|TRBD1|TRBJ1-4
TGTGCCAGCGACCGGGACAGGAATGAAAAACTGTTTTTT
CASDRDRNEKLFF
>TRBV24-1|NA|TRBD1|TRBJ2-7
TGTGCCACCAGTGACCCGGGACAGGGGATCTACGAGCAGTACTTC
CATSDPGQGIYEQYF
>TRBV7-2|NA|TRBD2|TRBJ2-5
TGTGCCAGCAGCCCTCTCGGCGGGGGGGTTCAAGAGACCCAGTACTTC
CASSPLGGGVQETQYF
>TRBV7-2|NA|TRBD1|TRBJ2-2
TGTGCCAGCAGCTCCGGACAGGGGGCAAGGAACACCGGGGAGCTGTTTTTT
CASSSGQGARNTGELFF
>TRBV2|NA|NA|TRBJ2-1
TGTGCCAGCCGTGACAGGGGAGGGGGAAATGAGCAGTTCTTC
CASRDRGGGNEQFF
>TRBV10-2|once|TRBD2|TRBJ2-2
TGCGCCAGCAGTGCGGCTAGCGGGGAGCCCGGGGAGCTGTTTTTT
CASSAASGEPGELFF
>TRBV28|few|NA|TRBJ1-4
TGTGCCAGCAGTTTGCGGGTAGAAAAACTGTTTTTT
CASSLRVEKLFF
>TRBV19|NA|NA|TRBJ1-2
TGTGCCAGTAGTATTTTTGGCGGGAACTATGGCTACACCTTC
CASSIFGGNYGYTF
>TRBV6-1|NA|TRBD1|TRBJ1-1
TGTGCCAGCAGTGAATTTGCGGCGACAGGGACTTTCTTT
CASSEFAATGTFF
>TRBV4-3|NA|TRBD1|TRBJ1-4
TGCGCCAGCAGCCAACTTGGGACAGGGGGGGAAAAACTGTTTTTT
CASSQLGTGGEKLFF
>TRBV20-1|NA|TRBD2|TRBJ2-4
TGCAGTGCTAGTCCCCCCGGGGGGGCGGGAAGGGACATTCAGTACTTC
CSASPPGGAGRDIQYF
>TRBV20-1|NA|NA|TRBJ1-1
TGCAGTGCTAGTGTGGCCAACACTGAAGCTTTCTTT
CSASVANTEAFF
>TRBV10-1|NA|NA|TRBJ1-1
TGCGCCAGCAGTGAGTCGGGGGCTCAAAACACTGAAGCTTTCTTT
CASSESGAQNTEAFF
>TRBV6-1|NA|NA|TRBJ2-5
TGTGCCAGCAGTGAGGAGGTCGAGACCCAGTACTTC
CASSEEVETQYF
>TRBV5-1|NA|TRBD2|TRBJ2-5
TGCGCCAGCAAAACGGGACTAGCGGCCGAGACCCAGTACTTC
CASKTGLAAETQYF
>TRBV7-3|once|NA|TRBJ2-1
TGTGCCAGCAGCTCTCCGACAGCGTTGGGGGAGCAGTTCTTC
CASSSPTALGEQFF
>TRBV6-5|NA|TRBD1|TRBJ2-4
TGTGCCAGCAGTCGCGACAGGGAGAAAAACATTCAGTACTTC
CASSRDREKNIQYF
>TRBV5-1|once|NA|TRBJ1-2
TGCGCCAGCAGCTGGGAGGCAGCGAGCTATGGCTACACCTTC
CASSWEAASYGYTF
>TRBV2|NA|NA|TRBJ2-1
TGTGCCAGCAGGGACTCACAGGGTGTGTCAGCTTTCTTC
CASRDSQGVSAFF
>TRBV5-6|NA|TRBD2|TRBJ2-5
TGTGCCAGCAGCATTACTAGCGGGGGTTTCCAAGAGACCCAGTACTTC
CASSITSGGFQETQYF
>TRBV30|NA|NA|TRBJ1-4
TGTGCCTGGAGACTCAAGGAGAGGTCAGGGGATGAAAAACTGTTTTTT
CAWRLKERSGDEKLFF
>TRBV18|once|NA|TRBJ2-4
TGTGCCAGCTCACCATACTCCCGGGACAAAAACATTCAGTACTTC
CASSPYSRDKNIQYF
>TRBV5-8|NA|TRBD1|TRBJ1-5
TGTGCCAGCAGCTTGGCCATCAACAGGGGGAGTCAGCCCCAGCATTTT
CASSLAINRGSQPQHF
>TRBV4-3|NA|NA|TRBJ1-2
TGCGCCAGCAGCCAAGTAGCGGGCGATGGCTACACCTTC
CASSQVAGDGYTF
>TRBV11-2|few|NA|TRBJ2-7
TGTGCCAGCAGCCTGCAGGGCTACGAGCAGTACTTC
CASSLQGYEQYF
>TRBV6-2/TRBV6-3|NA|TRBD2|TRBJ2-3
TGTACCAGCAGCCCTAGCGGGGGGGCTGTAGATACGCAGTATTTT
CTSSPSGGAVDTQYF
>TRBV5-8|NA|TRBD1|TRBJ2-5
TGTGCCAGCAGCTTGAGACAGGGGACGGAGACCCAGTACTTC
CASSLRQGTETQYF
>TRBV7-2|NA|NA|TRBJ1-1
TGTGCCAGCAGCTCCACCTCTCAGGGGACTGAAGCTTTCTTT
CASSSTSQGTEAFF
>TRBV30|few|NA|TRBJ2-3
TGTGCCTGGAGTGTACCGGACACCAAGCGGTATTTT
CAWSVPDTKRYF
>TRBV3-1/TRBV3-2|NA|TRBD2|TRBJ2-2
TGTGCCAGCAGCAAAGCCCGACTAGCGGCGAACACCGGGGAGCTGTTTTTT
CASSKARLAANTGELFF
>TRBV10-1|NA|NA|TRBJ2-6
TGCGCCAGCAGTGAGGGGAGCTCTGGGGCCAACGTCCTGACTTTC
CASSEGSSGANVLTF
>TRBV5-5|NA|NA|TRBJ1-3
TGTGCCAGCAGCTTGGCTTGGCCGGGTAGGGGAAACACCATATATTTT
CASSLAWPGRGNTIYF
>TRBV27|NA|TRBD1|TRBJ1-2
TGTGCCAGCAGGGACAGGAGGAGCTATGGCTACACCTTC
CASRDRRSYGYTF
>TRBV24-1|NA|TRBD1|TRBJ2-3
TGTGCCACCAGTGACCTGACAGGGGGATATAGCACAGATACGCAGTATTTT
CATSDLTGGYSTDTQYF
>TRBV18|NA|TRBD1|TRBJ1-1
TGTGCCAGCTCACTTAGTCCCGGGACAGCGAACACTGAAGCTTTCTTT
CASSLSPGTANTEAFF
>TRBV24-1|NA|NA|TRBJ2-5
TGTGCCACCAGTGATGTGGGGGGGCAGGGGGAGACCCAGTACTTC
CATSDVGGQGETQYF
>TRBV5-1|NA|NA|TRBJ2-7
TGCGCCAGCAGCTCAACAGGGGGGGTGAACGAGCAGTACTTC
CASSSTGGVNEQYF
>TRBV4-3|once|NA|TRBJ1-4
TGCGCCAGCAGCCAAGGGAACAGGGCGGAAAAACTGTTTTTT
CASSQGNRAEKLFF
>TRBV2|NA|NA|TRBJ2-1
TGTGCCAGCCGCGGGACGGATTCCTACAATGAGCAGTTCTTC
CASRGTDSYNEQFF
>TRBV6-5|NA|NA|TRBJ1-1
TGTGCCAGCTGGGGCCAAATGTACACTGAAGCTTTCTTT
CASWGQMYTEAFF
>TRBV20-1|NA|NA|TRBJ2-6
TGCAGTGCTAGTACCAGGCGAACCTCTGGGGCCAACGTCCTGACTTTC
CSASTRRTSGANVLTF
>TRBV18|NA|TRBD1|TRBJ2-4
TGTGCCAGCTCACCACCGTTGGGACAGGGGAAAGACATTCAGTACTTC
CASSPPLGQGKDIQYF
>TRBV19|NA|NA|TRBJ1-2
TGTGCCAGTTTTCAGTTTGATGGCTACACCTTC
CASFQFDGYTF
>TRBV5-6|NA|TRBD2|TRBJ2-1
TGTGCCAGCAGCTGGGGCGGACTAGGCAACAATGAGCAGTTCTTC
CASSWGGLGNNEQFF
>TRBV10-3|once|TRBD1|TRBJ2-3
TGTGCCATCAGTCCCTGGGGGACAGGGGTCACAGATACGCAGTATTTT
CAISPWGTGVTDTQYF
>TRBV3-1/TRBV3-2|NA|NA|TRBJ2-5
TGTGCCAGCAGCCTTATGAGGAATTCCCAAGAGACCCAGTACTTC
CASSLMRNSQETQYF
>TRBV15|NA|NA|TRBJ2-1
TGTGCCACCAGCAGAGACCCCACAGGGAGCTCCTACAATGAGCAGTTCTTC
CATSRDPTGSSYNEQFF
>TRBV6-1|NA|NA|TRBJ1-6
TGTGCCAGCAGTGAGGGCAGGGGAATCTATAATTCACCCCTTCACTTT
CASSEGRGIYNSPLHF
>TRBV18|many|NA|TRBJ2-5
TGTGCCAGCTCACCACGCTCAGGGATGCGAGAGACCCAGTACTTC
CASSPRSGMRETQYF
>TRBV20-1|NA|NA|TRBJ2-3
TGCAGTGCTAGAGCACTATTCGCGCAGTATTTT
CSARALFAQYF
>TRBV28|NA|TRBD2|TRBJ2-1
TGTGCCAGCAGTGTCATAGCGGGGGGAAGATCCTACAATGAGCAGTTCTTC
CASSVIAGGRSYNEQFF
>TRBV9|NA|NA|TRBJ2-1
TGTGCCAGCAGCGCCCGGGGGGCCACCAATGAGCAGTTCTTC
CASSARGATNEQFF
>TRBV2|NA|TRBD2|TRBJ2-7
TGTGCCAGCACCCAGGGTAGCGGGGGGGCCTTTTCCGAGCAGTACTTC
CASTQGSGGAFSEQYF
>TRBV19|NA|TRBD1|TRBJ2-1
TGTGCCATAAGGGGGACAGGGGTCAATGAGCAGTTCTTC
CAIRGTGVNEQFF